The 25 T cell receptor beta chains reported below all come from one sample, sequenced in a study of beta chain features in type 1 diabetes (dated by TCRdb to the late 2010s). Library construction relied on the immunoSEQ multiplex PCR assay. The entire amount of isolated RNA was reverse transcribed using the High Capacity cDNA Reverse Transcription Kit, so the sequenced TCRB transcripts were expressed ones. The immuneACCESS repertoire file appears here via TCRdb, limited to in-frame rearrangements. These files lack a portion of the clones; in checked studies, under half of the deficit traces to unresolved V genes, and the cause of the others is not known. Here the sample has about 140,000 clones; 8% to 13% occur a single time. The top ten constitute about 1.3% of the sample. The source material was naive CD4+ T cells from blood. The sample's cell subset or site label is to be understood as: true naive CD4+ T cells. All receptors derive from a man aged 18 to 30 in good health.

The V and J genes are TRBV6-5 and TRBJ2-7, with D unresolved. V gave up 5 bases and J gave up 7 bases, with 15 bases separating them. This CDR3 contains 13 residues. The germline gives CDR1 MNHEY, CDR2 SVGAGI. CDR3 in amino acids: CASSAAGLREQYF. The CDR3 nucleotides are TGTGCCAGCAGTGCGGCTGGCCTACGGGAGCAGTACTTC.

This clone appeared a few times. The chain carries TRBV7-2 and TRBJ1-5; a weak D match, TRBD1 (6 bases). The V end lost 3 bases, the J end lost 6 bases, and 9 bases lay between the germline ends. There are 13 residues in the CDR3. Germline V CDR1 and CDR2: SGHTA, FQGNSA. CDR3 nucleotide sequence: TGTGCCAGCAGCTTGCCAGGGGTTCAGCCCCAGCATTTT. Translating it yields CASSLPGVQPQHF.

The CDR3 DNA reads TGTGCCAGCAGCGTAGAAGGGACTTATAATTCACCCCTCCACTTT. Protein: CASSVEGTYNSPLHF. The V call is TRBV9, the J call TRBJ1-6; the D gene is possibly TRBD1 (5 bases). CDR3 length equals 15 residues. The V end was cut by 0 bases, the J end by 4 bases, with 8 bases between. Germline values: CDR1 SGDLS, CDR2 YYNGEE.

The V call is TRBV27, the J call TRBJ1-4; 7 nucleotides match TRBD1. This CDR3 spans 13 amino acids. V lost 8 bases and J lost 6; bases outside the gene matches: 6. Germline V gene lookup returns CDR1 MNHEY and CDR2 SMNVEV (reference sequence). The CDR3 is CASYGQGDEKLFF. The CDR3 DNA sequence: TGTGCCAGCTATGGGCAGGGGGATGAAAAACTGTTTTTT.

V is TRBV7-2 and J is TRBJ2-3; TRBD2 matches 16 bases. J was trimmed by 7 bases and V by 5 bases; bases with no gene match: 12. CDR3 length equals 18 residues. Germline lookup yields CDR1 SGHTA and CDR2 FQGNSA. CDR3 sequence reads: CASSHTSGTSGGANTQYF. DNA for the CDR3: TGTGCCAGCAGCCACACGTCCGGGACTAGCGGGGGGGCCAATACGCAGTATTTT.

DNA for the CDR3: TGTGCCAGCACCCGGACAGGCTACGAGCAGTACTTC. Protein sequence: CASTRTGYEQYF. This chain links TRBV28 with TRBJ2-7; 7 nucleotides align to TRBD1. Germline-derived CDR1 and CDR2 are MDHEN and SYDVKM. This CDR3 has 12 amino acids. The ends lost 7 bases at V and 3 bases at J; junction bases unmatched: 3. Supplemented by reference TRBV28 and TRBJ2-7, the full variable domain reads DVKVTQSSRYLVKRTGEKVFLECVQDMDHENMFWYRQDPGLGLRLIYFSYDVKMKEKGDIPEGYSVSREKKERFSLILESASTNQTSMYLCASTRTGYEQYFGPGTRLTVT.

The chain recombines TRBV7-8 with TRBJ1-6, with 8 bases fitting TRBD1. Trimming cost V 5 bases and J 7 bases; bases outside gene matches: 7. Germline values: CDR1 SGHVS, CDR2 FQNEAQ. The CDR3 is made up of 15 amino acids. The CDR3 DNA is TGTGCCAGCAGCATAAGACAGGGGAGAAATTCACCCCTCCACTTT. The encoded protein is CASSIRQGRNSPLHF.

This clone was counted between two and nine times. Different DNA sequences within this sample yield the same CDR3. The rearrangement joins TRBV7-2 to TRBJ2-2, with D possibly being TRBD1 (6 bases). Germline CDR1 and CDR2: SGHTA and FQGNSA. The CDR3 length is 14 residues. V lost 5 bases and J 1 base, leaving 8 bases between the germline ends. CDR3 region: CASSLDRNTGELFF. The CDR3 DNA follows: TGTGCCAGCAGCCTGGACAGGAACACCGGGGAGCTGTTTTTT. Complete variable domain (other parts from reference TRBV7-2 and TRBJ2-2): GAGVSQSPSNKVTEKGKDVELRCDPISGHTALYWYRQSLGQGLEFLIYFQGNSAPDKSGLPSDRFSAERTGGSVSTLTIQRTQQEDSAVYLCASSLDRNTGELFFGEGSRLTVL.

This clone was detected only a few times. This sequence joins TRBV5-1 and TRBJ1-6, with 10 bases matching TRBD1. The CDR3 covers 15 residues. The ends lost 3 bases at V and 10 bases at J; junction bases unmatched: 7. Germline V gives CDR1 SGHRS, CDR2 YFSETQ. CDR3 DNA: TGCGCCAGCAGCTCGGCGACAGGGGGCGAATCACCCCTCCACTTT. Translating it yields CASSSATGGESPLHF.

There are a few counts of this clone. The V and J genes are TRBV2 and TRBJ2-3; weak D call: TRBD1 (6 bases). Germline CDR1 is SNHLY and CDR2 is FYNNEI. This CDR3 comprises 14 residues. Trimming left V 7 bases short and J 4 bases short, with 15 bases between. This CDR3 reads CASKRQEVSDTQYF. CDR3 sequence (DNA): TGTGCCAGCAAGAGACAGGAGGTGTCAGATACGCAGTATTTT.

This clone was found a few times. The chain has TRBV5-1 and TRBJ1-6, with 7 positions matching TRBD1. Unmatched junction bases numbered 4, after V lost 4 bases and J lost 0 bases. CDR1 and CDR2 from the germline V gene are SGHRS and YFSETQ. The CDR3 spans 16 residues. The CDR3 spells CASSTGQTSYNSPLHF. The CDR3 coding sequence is TGCGCCAGCAGCACGGGACAGACCTCCTATAATTCACCCCTCCACTTT.

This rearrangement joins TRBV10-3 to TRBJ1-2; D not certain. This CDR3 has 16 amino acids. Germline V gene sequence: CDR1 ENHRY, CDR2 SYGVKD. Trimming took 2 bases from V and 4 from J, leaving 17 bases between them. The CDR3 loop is CAISEPQNIPSYGYTF. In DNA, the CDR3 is TGTGCCATCAGTGAGCCACAGAACATACCCAGCTATGGCTACACCTTC.

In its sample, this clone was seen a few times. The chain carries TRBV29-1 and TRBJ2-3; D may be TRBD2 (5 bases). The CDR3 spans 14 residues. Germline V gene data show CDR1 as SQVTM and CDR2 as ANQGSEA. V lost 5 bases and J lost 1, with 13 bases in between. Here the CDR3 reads CSVSPGRRTDTQYF. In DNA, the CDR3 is TGCAGCGTTTCCCCGGGGAGACGCACAGATACGCAGTATTTT.

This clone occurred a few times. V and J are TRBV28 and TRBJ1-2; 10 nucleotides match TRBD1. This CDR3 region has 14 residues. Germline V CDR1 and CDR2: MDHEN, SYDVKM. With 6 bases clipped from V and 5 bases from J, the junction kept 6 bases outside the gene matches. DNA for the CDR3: TGTGCCAGCAGGGCACCGGGACAGGGGTATGGCTACACCTTC. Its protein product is CASRAPGQGYGYTF.

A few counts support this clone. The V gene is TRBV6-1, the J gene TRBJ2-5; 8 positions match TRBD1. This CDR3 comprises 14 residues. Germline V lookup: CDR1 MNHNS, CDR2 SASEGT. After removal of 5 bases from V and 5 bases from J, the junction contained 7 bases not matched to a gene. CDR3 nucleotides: TGTGCCAGCAGTCCAGGGGGCCCCCCGGAGACCCAGTACTTC. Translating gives CASSPGGPPETQYF.

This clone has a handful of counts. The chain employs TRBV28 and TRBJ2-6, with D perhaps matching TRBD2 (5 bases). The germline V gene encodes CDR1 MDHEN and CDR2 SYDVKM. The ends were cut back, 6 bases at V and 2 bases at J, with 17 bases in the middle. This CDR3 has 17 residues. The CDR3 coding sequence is TGTGCCAGCAGGGATTACTCCGGACTCACTGGGGCCAACGTCCTGACTTTC. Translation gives CASRDYSGLTGANVLTF. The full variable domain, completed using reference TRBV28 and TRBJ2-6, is DVKVTQSSRYLVKRTGEKVFLECVQDMDHENMFWYRQDPGLGLRLIYFSYDVKMKEKGDIPEGYSVSREKKERFSLILESASTNQTSMYLCASRDYSGLTGANVLTFGAGSRLTVL.

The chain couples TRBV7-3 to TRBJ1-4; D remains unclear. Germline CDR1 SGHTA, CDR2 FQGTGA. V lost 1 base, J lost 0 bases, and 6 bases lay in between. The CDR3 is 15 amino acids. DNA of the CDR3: TGTGCCAGCAGCTTAAGTGTAGCAACTAATGAAAAACTGTTTTTT. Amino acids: CASSLSVATNEKLFF.

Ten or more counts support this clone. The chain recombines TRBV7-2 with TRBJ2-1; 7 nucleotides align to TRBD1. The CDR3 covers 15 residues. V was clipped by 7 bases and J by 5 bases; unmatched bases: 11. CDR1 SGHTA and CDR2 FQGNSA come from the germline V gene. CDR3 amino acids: CASNLRAGGNNEQFF. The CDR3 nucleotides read TGTGCCAGCAACCTGCGGGCAGGGGGAAACAATGAGCAGTTCTTC.

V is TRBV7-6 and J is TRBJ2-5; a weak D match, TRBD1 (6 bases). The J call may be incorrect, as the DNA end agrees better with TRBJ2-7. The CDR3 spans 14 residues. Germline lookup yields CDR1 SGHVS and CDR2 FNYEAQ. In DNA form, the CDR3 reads TGTGCCAGCAGCCTCATGGACAGTACATACGAGCAGTACTTC. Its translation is CASSLMDSTYEQYF.

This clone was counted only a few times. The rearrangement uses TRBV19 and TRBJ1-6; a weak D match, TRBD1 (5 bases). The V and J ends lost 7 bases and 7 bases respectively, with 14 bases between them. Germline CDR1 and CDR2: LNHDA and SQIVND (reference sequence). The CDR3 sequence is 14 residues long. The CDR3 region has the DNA TGTGCCAGTAAGCAGGCACAGGTAAATTCACCCCTCCACTTT. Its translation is CASKQAQVNSPLHF.

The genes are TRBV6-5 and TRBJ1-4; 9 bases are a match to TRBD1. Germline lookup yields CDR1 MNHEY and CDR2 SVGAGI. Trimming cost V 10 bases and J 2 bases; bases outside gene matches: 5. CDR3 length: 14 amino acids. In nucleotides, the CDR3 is TGTGCCATCAGAGGGACAGGGACTAATGAAAAACTGTTTTTT. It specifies CAIRGTGTNEKLFF.

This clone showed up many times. The CDR3 sequence is CASSADTLQPQHF. CDR3 in DNA: TGTGCCAGCAGCGCGGACACTTTGCAGCCCCAGCATTTT. The chain employs TRBV11-1 and TRBJ1-5; tentative D call: TRBD1 (5 bases). The CDR3 is 13 residues long. V lost 5 bases and J 7 bases, leaving 12 bases between the germline ends. CDR1 is SGHAT and CDR2 is FQDESV in the germline V gene (reference sequence). The variable domain in full, completed from reference TRBV11-1 and TRBJ1-5, reads EAEVAQSPRYKITEKSQAVAFWCDPISGHATLYWYRQILGQGPELLVQFQDESVVDDSQLPKDRFSAERLKGVDSTLKIQPAELGDSAMYLCASSADTLQPQHFGDGTRLSIL.

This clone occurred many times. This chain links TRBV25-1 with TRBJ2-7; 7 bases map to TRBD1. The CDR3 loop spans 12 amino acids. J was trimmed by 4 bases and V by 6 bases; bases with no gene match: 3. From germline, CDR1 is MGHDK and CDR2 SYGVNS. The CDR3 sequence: CASRGTAYEQYF. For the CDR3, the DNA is TGTGCCAGCAGGGGGACAGCGTACGAGCAGTACTTC.

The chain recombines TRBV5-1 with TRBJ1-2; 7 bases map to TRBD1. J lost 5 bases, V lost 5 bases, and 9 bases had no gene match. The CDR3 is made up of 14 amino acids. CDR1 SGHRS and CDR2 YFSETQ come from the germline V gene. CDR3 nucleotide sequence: TGCGCCAGCAGTTCCCCCGGGACAGAATATGGCTACACCTTC. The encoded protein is CASSSPGTEYGYTF.

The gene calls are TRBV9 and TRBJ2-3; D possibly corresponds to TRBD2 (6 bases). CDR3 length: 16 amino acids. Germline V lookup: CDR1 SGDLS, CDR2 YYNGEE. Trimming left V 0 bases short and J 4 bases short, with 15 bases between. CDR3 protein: CASSVATGGEADTQYF. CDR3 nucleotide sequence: TGTGCCAGCAGCGTAGCGACTGGCGGGGAGGCAGATACGCAGTATTTT. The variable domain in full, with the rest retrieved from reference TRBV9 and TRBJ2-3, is DSGVTQTPKHLITATGQRVTLRCSPRSGDLSVYWYQQSLDQGLQFLIQYYNGEERAKGNILERFSAQQFPDLHSELNLSSLELGDSALYFCASSVATGGEADTQYFGPGTRLTVL.